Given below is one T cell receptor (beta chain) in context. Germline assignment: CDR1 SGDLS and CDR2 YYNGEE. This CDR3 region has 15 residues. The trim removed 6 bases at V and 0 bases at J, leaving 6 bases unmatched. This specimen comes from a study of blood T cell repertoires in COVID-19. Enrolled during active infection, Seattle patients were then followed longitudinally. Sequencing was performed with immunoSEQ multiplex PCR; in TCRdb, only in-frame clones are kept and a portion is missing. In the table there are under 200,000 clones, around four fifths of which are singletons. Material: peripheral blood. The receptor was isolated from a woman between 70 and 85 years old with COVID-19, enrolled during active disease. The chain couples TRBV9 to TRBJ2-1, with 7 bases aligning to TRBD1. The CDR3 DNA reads TGTGCCAGCACACCCCGGGACAGCTCCTACAATGAGCAGTTCTTC. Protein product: CASTPRDSSYNEQFF. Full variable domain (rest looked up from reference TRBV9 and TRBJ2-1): DSGVTQTPKHLITATGQRVTLRCSPRSGDLSVYWYQQSLDQGLQFLIQYYNGEERAKGNILERFSAQQFPDLHSELNLSSLELGDSALYFCASTPRDSSYNEQFFGPGTRLTVL.